This TCR beta chain was profiled in a study of T cell responses to AZD1222 COVID-19 vaccine. The length of the CDR3 is 15 residues. CDR1 MGHRA and CDR2 YSYEKL come from the germline V gene. V lost 1 base and J lost 4, with 13 bases in between. Clones were read by immunoSEQ multiplex PCR, and TCRdb kept only the in-frame ones, dropping some. This table has under 95,000 clones, almost 90% appearing once. The chain links TRBV4-1 to TRBJ2-5; D is undetermined. Here the sequenced sample was peripheral blood, taken 28 days after the second AZD1222 dose. This receptor was taken from an adult who received the AZD1222 COVID-19 vaccine. Here the CDR3 DNA reads TGCGCCAGCAGCCAAGTGGGCGGCGTGGGAGAGACCCAGTACTTC. Its translation is CASSQVGGVGETQYF.